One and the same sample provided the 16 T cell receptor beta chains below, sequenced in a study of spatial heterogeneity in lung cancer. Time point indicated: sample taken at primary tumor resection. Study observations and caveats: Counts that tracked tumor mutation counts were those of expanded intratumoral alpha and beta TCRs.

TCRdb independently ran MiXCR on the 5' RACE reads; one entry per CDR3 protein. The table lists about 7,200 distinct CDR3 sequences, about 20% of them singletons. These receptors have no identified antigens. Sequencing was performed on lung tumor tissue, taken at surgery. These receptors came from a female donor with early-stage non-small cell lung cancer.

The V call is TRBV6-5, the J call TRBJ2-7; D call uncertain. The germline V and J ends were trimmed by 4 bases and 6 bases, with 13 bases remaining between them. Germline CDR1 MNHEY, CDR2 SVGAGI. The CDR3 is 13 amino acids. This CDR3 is CASSFSVNGEQYF. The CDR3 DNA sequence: TGTGCCAGCAGTTTCTCAGTCAATGGCGAGCAGTACTTC.

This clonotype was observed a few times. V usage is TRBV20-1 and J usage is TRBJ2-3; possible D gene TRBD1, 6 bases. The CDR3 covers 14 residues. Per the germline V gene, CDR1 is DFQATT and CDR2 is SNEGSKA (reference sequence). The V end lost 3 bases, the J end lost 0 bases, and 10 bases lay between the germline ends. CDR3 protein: CSARQGPSTDTQYF. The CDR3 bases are TGCAGTGCTAGGCAGGGGCCGAGCACAGATACGCAGTATTTT.

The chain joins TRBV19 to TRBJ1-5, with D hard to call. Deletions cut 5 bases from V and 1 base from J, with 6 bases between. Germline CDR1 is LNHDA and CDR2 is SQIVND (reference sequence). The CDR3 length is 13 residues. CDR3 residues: CASSVDSNQPQHF. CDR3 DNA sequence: TGTGCCAGTAGTGTGGACAGCAATCAGCCCCAGCATTTT.

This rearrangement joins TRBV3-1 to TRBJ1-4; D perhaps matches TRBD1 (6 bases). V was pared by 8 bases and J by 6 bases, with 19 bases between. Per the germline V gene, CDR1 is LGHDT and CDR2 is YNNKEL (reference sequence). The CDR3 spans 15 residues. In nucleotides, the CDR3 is TGTGCCAGCCAAGAAAGGGGGGATCTCGATGAAAAACTGTTTTTT. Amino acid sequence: CASQERGDLDEKLFF.

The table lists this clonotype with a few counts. The chain's CDR3 is CSARVSMQETQYF. The CDR3 DNA is TGCAGTGCTAGGGTCAGCATGCAAGAGACCCAGTACTTC. The rearrangement uses TRBV20-1 and TRBJ2-5; no firm D call. The CDR3 spans 13 residues. Trimming shortened V by 3 bases and J by 2 bases, and 10 bases separated the two germline ends. Germline V gene lookup returns CDR1 DFQATT and CDR2 SNEGSKA (reference sequence).

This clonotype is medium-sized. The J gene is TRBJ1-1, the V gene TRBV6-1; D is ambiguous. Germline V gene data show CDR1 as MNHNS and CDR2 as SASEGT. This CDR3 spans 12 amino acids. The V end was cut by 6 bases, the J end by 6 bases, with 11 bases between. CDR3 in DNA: TGTGCCAGCAGGTTCTTAACATCTGAAGCTTTCTTT. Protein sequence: CASRFLTSEAFF.

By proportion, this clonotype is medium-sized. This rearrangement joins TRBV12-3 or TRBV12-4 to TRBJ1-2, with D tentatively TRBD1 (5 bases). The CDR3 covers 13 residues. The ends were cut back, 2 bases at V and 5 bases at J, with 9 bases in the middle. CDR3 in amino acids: CASSLNRGYGYTF. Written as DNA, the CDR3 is TGTGCCAGCAGTTTAAATCGGGGGTATGGCTACACCTTC.

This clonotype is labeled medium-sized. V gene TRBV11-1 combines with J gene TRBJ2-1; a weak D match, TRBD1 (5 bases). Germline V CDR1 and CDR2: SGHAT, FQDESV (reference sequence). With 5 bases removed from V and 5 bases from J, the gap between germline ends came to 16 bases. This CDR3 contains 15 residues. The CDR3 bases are TGTGCCAGCAGCCTAGGGGATAGAACACACAATGAGCAGTTCTTC. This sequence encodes CASSLGDRTHNEQFF.

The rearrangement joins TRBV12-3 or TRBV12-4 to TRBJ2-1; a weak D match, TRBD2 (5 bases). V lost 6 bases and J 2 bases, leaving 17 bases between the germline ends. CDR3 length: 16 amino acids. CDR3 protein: CASSSDTGSTYNEQFF. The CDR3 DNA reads TGTGCCAGCAGCTCCGATACGGGGTCTACCTACAATGAGCAGTTCTTC.

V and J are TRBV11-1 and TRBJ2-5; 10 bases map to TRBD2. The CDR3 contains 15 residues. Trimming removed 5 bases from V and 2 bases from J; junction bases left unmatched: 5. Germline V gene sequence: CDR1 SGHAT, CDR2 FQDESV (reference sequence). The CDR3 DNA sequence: TGTGCCAGCAGCCCCGGACTAGCGGTACAAGAGACCCAGTACTTC. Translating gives CASSPGLAVQETQYF.

CDR3: CASSEVQGLGYTF. CDR3 bases: TGTGCCAGCAGTGAAGTACAGGGTCTTGGCTACACCTTC. The chain employs TRBV6-1 and TRBJ1-2, with D tentatively TRBD1 (6 bases). V was shortened by 1 base and J by 7 bases, with 10 bases between the two germline ends. The CDR3 totals 13 residues. CDR1 is MNHNS, CDR2 SASEGT, per germline.

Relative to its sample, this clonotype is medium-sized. Here the CDR3 reads CASSRTPEKLFF. The CDR3 DNA reads TGTGCCAGCAGTCGCACTCCAGAAAAACTGTTTTTT. This sequence joins TRBV6-2 or TRBV6-3 and TRBJ1-4; D uncertain. V was trimmed by 5 bases and J by 8 bases, leaving 9 bases between them. The CDR3 runs to 12 residues. Germline V gene data show CDR1 as MNHEY and CDR2 as SVGEGT.

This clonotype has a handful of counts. CDR3 sequence reads: CASNPGTGPNQPQHF. CDR3 bases: TGTGCCAGCAATCCCGGGACAGGCCCCAATCAGCCCCAGCATTTT. The V call is TRBV12-3 or TRBV12-4, the J call TRBJ1-5, with 8 bases fitting TRBD1. The V segment lost 7 bases and the J segment 3 bases; nucleotides outside the gene matches: 8. The CDR3 consists of 15 residues.

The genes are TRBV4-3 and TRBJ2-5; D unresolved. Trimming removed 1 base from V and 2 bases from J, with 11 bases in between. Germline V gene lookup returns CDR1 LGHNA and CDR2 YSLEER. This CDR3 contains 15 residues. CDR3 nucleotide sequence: TGCGCCAGCAGCCAAGCCCTGGGCAGACAAGAGACCCAGTACTTC. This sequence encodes CASSQALGRQETQYF.

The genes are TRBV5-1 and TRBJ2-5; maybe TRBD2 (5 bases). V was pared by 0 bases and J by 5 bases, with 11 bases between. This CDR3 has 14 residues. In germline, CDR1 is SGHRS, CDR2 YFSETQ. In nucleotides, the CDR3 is TGCGCCAGCAGCTTGGGCCTAGCCTCGGAGACCCAGTACTTC. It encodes CASSLGLASETQYF. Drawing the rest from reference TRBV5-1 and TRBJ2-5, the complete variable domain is KAGVTQTPRYLIKTRGQQVTLSCSPISGHRSVSWYQQTPGQGLQFLFEYFSETQRNKGNFPGRFSGRQFSNSRSEMNVSTLELGDSALYLCASSLGLASETQYFGPGTRLLVL.

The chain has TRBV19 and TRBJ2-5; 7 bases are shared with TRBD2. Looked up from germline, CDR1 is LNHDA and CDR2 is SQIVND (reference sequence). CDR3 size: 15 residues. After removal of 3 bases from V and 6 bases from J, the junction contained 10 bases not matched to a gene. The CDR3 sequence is CASSIGAWDYKTQYF. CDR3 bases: TGTGCCAGTAGTATTGGGGCCTGGGACTATAAGACCCAGTACTTC.